The 11 T cell receptor beta chains in this list originate from one sample, sequenced in a study of beta chain features in type 1 diabetes. Reverse transcription of all isolated RNA meant that expressed TCRB transcripts were sequenced. The data were produced by immunoSEQ multiplex PCR, yet TCRdb's version contains in-frame clones alone and is incomplete. The sample records about 620,000 clones, 15% being singletons. Sequenced material: naive CD4+ T cells from blood. The receptor set was obtained from a man younger than 35 in good health.

The rearrangement joins TRBV14 to TRBJ2-3; D not resolved. The V gene lost 6 bases and the J gene lost 7 bases, with 11 bases spanning the gap. CDR1 is SGHDN, CDR2 FVKESK, per germline. The CDR3 runs to 12 residues. The chain's CDR3 is CASSSDWYTQYF. CDR3 in DNA: TGTGCCAGCAGTTCTGATTGGTATACGCAGTATTTT.

The rearrangement uses TRBV7-2 and TRBJ2-1, with D possibly being TRBD1 (6 bases). Trimming shortened V by 1 base and J by 6 bases, and 13 bases separated the two germline ends. Germline V CDR1 and CDR2: SGHTA, FQGNSA. This CDR3 contains 15 residues. The CDR3: CASSLVAGRGNEQFF. The DNA for the CDR3 is TGTGCCAGCAGCTTAGTCGCCGGCAGGGGCAATGAGCAGTTCTTC.

This rearrangement joins TRBV2 to TRBJ2-3; perhaps TRBD2 as D (6 bases). CDR3 length equals 15 residues. Germline values: CDR1 SNHLY, CDR2 FYNNEI. V shed 3 bases and J shed 3 bases, with 13 bases lying between them. As DNA, the CDR3 is TGTGCCAGCAGTGATAAGGGAGGTATAACAGATACGCAGTATTTT. This translates into CASSDKGGITDTQYF.

In DNA form, the CDR3 reads TGTGCCAGTCGGCTCGGGGGCAATCAGCCCCAGCATTTT. This translates into CASRLGGNQPQHF. The gene calls are TRBV6-5 and TRBJ1-5; D gene unclear. Germline assignment: CDR1 MNHEY and CDR2 SVGAGI. Trimming removed 9 bases at V and 2 bases at J, with 11 bases between. CDR3 length equals 13 residues.

The chain employs TRBV18 and TRBJ1-1; 11 nucleotides match TRBD1. V gave up 5 bases and J gave up 5 bases; unmatched junction bases: 4. Germline V lookup: CDR1 KGHSH, CDR2 LQKENI. CDR3 length: 14 amino acids. The CDR3 DNA reads as TGTGCCAGCTCAACAGGGACAGGGGGGACTGAAGCTTTCTTT. As protein: CASSTGTGGTEAFF.

The chain couples TRBV7-6 to TRBJ2-3, with D possibly being TRBD2 (5 bases). CDR1 and CDR2 from the germline V gene are SGHVS and FNYEAQ. The length of the CDR3 is 15 residues. V lost 3 bases and J lost 2, with 12 bases in between. CDR3 loop: CASSLGRRPTDTQYF. The DNA for the CDR3 is TGTGCCAGCAGCTTGGGCAGGAGGCCCACAGATACGCAGTATTTT. The entire variable domain, with the rest obtained from reference TRBV7-6 and TRBJ2-3, is as follows: GAGVSQSPRYKVTKRGQDVALRCDPISGHVSLYWYRQALGQGPEFLTYFNYEAQQDKSGLPNDRFSAERPEGSISTLTIQRTEQRDSAMYRCASSLGRRPTDTQYFGPGTRLTVL.

This clone has just a few counts. The V gene is TRBV6-6, the J gene TRBJ2-7; D is perhaps TRBD1 (6 bases). This CDR3 contains 14 residues. The V end lost 6 bases, the J end lost 6 bases, and 18 bases lay between the germline ends. The germline gives CDR1 MNHNY, CDR2 SVGAGI (reference sequence). CDR3 nucleotide sequence: TGTGCCAGCAGAACACCGGGACAACTGGGCGAGCAGTACTTC. It translates to CASRTPGQLGEQYF.

There are a few counts of this clone. The J gene is TRBJ1-1, the V gene TRBV4-2, with D perhaps TRBD1 (5 bases). The germline CDR1 and CDR2 sequences are LGHNA and YNFKEQ. The CDR3 consists of 17 residues. The V end was cut by 3 bases, the J end by 5 bases, with 22 bases between. The CDR3 sequence: CASSQAPRNRGTTEAFF. The CDR3 DNA reads TGTGCCAGCAGCCAGGCCCCTAGGAATAGAGGGACGACTGAAGCTTTCTTT.

This clone was found a few times. The rearrangement links TRBV4-3 to TRBJ2-1; D is undetermined. The CDR3 totals 14 residues. V was shortened by 5 bases and J by 8 bases, with 16 bases between the two germline ends. CDR1 is LGHNA and CDR2 is YSLEER in the germline V gene. The CDR3, as DNA: TGCGCCAGCAGCATTGACTTGGGGAAGGATGAGCAGTTCTTC. Protein product: CASSIDLGKDEQFF.

The genes are TRBV2 and TRBJ2-7, with TRBD1 matching over 10 bases. The germline gives CDR1 SNHLY, CDR2 FYNNEI. This CDR3 region has 12 residues. V shed 11 bases, J shed 4 bases, and the junction held 5 bases outside the gene matches. DNA of the CDR3: TGTGCCGCCGGGACAGGGGTGTACGAGCAGTACTTC. Its protein is CAAGTGVYEQYF.

The genes are TRBV18 and TRBJ2-3; D not resolved. CDR3 length equals 15 residues. From germline, CDR1 is KGHSH and CDR2 LQKENI. V gave up 1 base and J gave up 6 bases, with 14 bases separating them. CDR3 amino acids: CASSPRISSQDTQYF. The CDR3 DNA reads as TGTGCCAGCTCACCACGGATTAGCTCTCAGGATACGCAGTATTTT.